A selection of T cell receptor beta chains follows, all from one sample in a study of monozygotic twins with inflammatory bowel disease. TCRdb reprocessed the 5' RACE reads, keeping one entry per CDR3 protein, no DNA. Recorded for this sample: about 330,000 distinct CDR3 sequences. Sequencing used blood. These receptors all stem from a human donor with ulcerative colitis or Crohn's disease, or a healthy co-twin of an affected twin (not recorded which). Each CDR3 is given with its conserved first and last residue. Each record gives: V gene, J gene, CDR3 protein.

v_call: TRBV11-2; j_call: TRBJ2-3; cdr3_aa: CASSFPSGSGTDTQYF
v_call: TRBV15; j_call: TRBJ2-1; cdr3_aa: CATSTTRGGESYNEQFF
v_call: TRBV11-2; j_call: TRBJ2-7; cdr3_aa: CASSTTGVGVYEQYF
v_call: TRBV5-1; j_call: TRBJ2-1; cdr3_aa: CASSLTDNEQFF
v_call: TRBV12-3/TRBV12-4; j_call: TRBJ2-1; cdr3_aa: CASRGTSGSGKKFF
v_call: TRBV28; j_call: TRBJ1-5; cdr3_aa: CASKFPGTGIQPQHF
v_call: TRBV20-1; j_call: TRBJ1-4; cdr3_aa: CSADRGQKLFF
v_call: TRBV6-1; j_call: TRBJ2-7; cdr3_aa: CASSELQGDFYEQYF
v_call: TRBV3-1; j_call: TRBJ1-3; cdr3_aa: CASSQARSSTGNTIYF
v_call: TRBV25-1; j_call: TRBJ2-3; cdr3_aa: CASTAWGGGSTDTQYF
v_call: TRBV27; j_call: TRBJ1-2; cdr3_aa: CAGSFTGVGGYTF
v_call: TRBV4-1; j_call: TRBJ2-1; cdr3_aa: CASSQSPGLAHVEQFF
v_call: TRBV5-1; j_call: TRBJ1-5; cdr3_aa: CASSPGPAEQPQHF
v_call: TRBV10-1; j_call: TRBJ1-1; cdr3_aa: CASSRNSGTGVSEAFF
v_call: TRBV12-3/TRBV12-4; j_call: TRBJ2-7; cdr3_aa: CASSLVSLNEQYF
v_call: TRBV3-1; j_call: TRBJ1-1; cdr3_aa: CASSQEVFGAEPTEAFF
v_call: TRBV10-3; j_call: TRBJ2-2; cdr3_aa: CAISAGTVNTGELFF
v_call: TRBV6-2/TRBV6-3; j_call: TRBJ2-2; cdr3_aa: CASSYGIDTGELFF
v_call: TRBV29-1; j_call: TRBJ2-3; cdr3_aa: CSVDGQGGTDTQYF
v_call: TRBV2; j_call: TRBJ2-7; cdr3_aa: CASSEGASYEQYF
v_call: TRBV4-1; j_call: TRBJ1-2; cdr3_aa: CASSQNQGFGYTF
v_call: TRBV24-1; j_call: TRBJ2-2; cdr3_aa: CATQGTTYTGELFF
v_call: TRBV28; j_call: TRBJ1-1; cdr3_aa: CASSLQWAVNTEAFF
v_call: TRBV12-3/TRBV12-4; j_call: TRBJ2-7; cdr3_aa: CASSHPGWDEQYF
v_call: TRBV5-1; j_call: TRBJ2-2; cdr3_aa: CASSLDVANTGELFF
v_call: TRBV27; j_call: TRBJ2-1; cdr3_aa: CASGIQGYNEQFF
v_call: TRBV4-1; j_call: TRBJ1-2; cdr3_aa: CASSHQDTPGYGYTF
v_call: TRBV12-3/TRBV12-4; j_call: TRBJ2-7; cdr3_aa: CASSYRASGYEQYF
v_call: TRBV20-1; j_call: TRBJ2-5; cdr3_aa: CSARPGQNFETQYF
v_call: TRBV4-3; j_call: TRBJ2-7; cdr3_aa: CAISQVPQSYEQYF
v_call: TRBV3-1; j_call: TRBJ2-1; cdr3_aa: CASSQRYNEQFF
v_call: TRBV12-3/TRBV12-4; j_call: TRBJ2-1; cdr3_aa: CASSPGTPYNEQFF
v_call: TRBV7-2; j_call: TRBJ2-7; cdr3_aa: CASSPRGGGRDEQYF
v_call: TRBV15; j_call: TRBJ2-3; cdr3_aa: CATSTLAGGADTQYF
v_call: TRBV28; j_call: TRBJ1-4; cdr3_aa: CASSLKGLATNEKLFF
v_call: TRBV2; j_call: TRBJ2-7; cdr3_aa: CASSEWLTEEYEQYF
v_call: TRBV12-3/TRBV12-4; j_call: TRBJ2-5; cdr3_aa: CASSQGQGRFETQYF
v_call: TRBV5-1; j_call: TRBJ1-4; cdr3_aa: CASSLEGQGFEKLFF
v_call: TRBV11-3; j_call: TRBJ2-1; cdr3_aa: CASRDGFYNEQFF
v_call: TRBV20-1; j_call: TRBJ2-1; cdr3_aa: CSAVGYFNNEQFF
v_call: TRBV7-2; j_call: TRBJ2-3; cdr3_aa: CASSPGLPTDTQYF
v_call: TRBV25-1; j_call: TRBJ2-7; cdr3_aa: CASSVAGVKVGEQYF
v_call: TRBV20-1; j_call: TRBJ2-1; cdr3_aa: CSASRGWNEQFF
v_call: TRBV20-1; j_call: TRBJ2-7; cdr3_aa: CSAPRTTYEQYF
v_call: TRBV12-3/TRBV12-4; j_call: TRBJ1-4; cdr3_aa: CASSFRGPNEKLFF
v_call: TRBV29-1; j_call: TRBJ2-3; cdr3_aa: CSVEDMRGTDTQYF
v_call: TRBV7-9; j_call: TRBJ1-5; cdr3_aa: CASSPEDYSNQPQHF
v_call: TRBV10-2; j_call: TRBJ1-2; cdr3_aa: CASSESMADIHYGYTF
v_call: TRBV20-1; j_call: TRBJ2-7; cdr3_aa: CSARNRVRNEQYF
v_call: TRBV2; j_call: TRBJ2-2; cdr3_aa: CASSDTSLWLFF